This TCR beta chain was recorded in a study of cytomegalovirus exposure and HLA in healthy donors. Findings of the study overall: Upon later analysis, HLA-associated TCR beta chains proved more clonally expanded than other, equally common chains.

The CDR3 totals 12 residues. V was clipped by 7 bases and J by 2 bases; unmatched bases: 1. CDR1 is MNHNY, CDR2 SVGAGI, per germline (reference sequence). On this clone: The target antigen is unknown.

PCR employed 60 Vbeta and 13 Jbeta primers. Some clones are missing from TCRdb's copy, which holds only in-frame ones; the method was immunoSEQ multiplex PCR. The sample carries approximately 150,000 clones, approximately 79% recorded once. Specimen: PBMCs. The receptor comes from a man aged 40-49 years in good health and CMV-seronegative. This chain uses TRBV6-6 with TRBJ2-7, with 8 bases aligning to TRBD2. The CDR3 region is CASTGLAYEQYF. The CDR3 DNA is TGTGCCAGCACGGGACTAGCCTACGAGCAGTACTTC.